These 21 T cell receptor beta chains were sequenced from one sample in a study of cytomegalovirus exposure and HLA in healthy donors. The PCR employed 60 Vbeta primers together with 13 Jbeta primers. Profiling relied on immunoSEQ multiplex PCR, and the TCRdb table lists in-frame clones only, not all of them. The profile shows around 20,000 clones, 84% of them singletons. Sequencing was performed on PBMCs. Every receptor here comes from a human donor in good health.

CDR3 loop: CASSAGLAKSYEQYF. The CDR3, as DNA: TGCGCCAGCAGTGCGGGACTAGCGAAATCCTACGAGCAGTACTTC. This chain connects TRBV10-2 to TRBJ2-7; 10 nucleotides line up with TRBD2. The CDR3 is 15 residues long. With V trimmed by 4 bases and J by 1 base, 4 bases remained unmatched. Germline CDR1 and CDR2: WSHSY and SAAADI.

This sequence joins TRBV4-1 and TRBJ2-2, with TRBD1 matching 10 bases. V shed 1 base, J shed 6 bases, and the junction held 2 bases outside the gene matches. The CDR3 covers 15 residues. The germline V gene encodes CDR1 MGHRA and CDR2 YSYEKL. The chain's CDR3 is CASSQVTGGPGELFF. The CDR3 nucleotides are TGCGCCAGCAGCCAAGTGACAGGGGGCCCCGGGGAGCTGTTTTTT.

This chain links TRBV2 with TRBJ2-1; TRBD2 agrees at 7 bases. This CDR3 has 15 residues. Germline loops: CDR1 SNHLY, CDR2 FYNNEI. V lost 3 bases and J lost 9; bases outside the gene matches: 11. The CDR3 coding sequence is TGTGCCAGCAGTGATGAGGGCGGGAGAGGTACTGAGCAGTTCTTC. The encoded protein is CASSDEGGRGTEQFF.

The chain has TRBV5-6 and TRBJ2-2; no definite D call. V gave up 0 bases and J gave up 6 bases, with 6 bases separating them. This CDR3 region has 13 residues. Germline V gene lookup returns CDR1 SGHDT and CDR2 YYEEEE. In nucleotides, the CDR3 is TGTGCCAGCAGCTTGGTCTTGTCCGGGGAGCTGTTTTTT. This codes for CASSLVLSGELFF.

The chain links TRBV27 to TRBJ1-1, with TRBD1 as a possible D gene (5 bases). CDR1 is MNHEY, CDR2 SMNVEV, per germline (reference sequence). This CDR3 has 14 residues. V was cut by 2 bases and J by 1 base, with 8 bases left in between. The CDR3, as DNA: TGTGCCAGCAGTTTACAGGGCCGGAACACTGAAGCTTTCTTT. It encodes CASSLQGRNTEAFF.

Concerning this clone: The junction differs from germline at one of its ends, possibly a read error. DNA for the CDR3: TGTGCCGGCAGTTACGGGACAGGGAGGGCAGATACGCAGTATTTT. Encoded protein: CAGSYGTGRADTQYF. The chain is built from TRBV6-5 and TRBJ2-3, with 9 bases matching TRBD1. The CDR3 has 15 amino acids. CDR1 and CDR2 from the germline V gene are MNHEY and SVGAGI.

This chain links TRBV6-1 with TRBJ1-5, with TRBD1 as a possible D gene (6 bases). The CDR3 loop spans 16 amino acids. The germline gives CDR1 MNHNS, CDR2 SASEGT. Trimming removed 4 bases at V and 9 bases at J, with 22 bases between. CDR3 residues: CASSAEGRQVDWPQHF. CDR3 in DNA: TGTGCCAGCAGTGCGGAAGGAAGACAGGTTGATTGGCCCCAGCATTTT.

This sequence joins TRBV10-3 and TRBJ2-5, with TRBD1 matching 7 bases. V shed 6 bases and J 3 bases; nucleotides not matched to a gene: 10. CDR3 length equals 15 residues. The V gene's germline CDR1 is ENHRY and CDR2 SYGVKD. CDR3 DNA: TGTGCCATCAGGGACCCGGGACAGATCGAAGAGACCCAGTACTTC. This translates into CAIRDPGQIEETQYF.

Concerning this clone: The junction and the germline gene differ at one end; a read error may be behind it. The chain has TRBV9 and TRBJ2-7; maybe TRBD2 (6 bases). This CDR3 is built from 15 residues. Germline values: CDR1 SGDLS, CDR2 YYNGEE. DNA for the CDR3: TGTGCCGGCAGCGTAGGCCCTAGCGCACCCTACGAGCAGTACTTC. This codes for CAGSVGPSAPYEQYF.

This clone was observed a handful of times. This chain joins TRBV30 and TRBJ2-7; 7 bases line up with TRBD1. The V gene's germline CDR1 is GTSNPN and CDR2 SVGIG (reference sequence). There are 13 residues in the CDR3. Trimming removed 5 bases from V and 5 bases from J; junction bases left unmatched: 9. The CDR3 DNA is TGTGCCTGGTCCGGACAGGTTGAGCACGAGCAGTACTTC. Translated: CAWSGQVEHEQYF.

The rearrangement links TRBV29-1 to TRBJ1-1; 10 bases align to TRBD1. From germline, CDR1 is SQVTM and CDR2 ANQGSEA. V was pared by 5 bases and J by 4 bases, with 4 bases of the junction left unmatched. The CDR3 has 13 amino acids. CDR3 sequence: CSVRTGGITEAFF. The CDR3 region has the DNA TGCAGCGTTCGGACAGGGGGTATCACTGAAGCTTTCTTT. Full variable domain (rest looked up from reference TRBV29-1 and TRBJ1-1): SAVISQKPSRDICQRGTSLTIQCQVDSQVTMMFWYRQQPGQSLTLIATANQGSEATYESGFVIDKFPISRPNLTFSTLTVSNMSPEDSSIYLCSVRTGGITEAFFGQGTRLTVV.

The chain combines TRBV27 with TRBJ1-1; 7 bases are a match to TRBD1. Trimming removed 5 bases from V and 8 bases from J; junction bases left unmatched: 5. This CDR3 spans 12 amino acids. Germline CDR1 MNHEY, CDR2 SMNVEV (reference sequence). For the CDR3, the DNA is TGTGCCAGCAGTCTCACAGGGGTAGAAGCTTTCTTT. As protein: CASSLTGVEAFF.

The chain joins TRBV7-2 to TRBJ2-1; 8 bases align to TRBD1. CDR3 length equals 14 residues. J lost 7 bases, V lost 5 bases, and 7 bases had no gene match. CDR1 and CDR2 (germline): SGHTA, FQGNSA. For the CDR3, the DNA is TGTGCCAGCAGCGCTCACAGGGGGGAGAATGAGCAGTTCTTC. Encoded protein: CASSAHRGENEQFF.

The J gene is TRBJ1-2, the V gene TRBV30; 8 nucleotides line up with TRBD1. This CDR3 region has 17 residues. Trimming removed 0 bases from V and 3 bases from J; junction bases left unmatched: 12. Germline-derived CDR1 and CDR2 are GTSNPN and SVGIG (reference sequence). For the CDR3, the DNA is TGTGCCTGGAGTGTATGGATCAGGGGGCGCGCCGACTATGGCTACACCTTC. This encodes CAWSVWIRGRADYGYTF.

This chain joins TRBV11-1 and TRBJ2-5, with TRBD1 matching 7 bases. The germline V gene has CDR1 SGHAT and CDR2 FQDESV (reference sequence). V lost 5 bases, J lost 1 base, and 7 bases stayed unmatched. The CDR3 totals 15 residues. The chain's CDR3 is CASSRIDRAQETQYF. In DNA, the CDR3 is TGTGCCAGCAGCCGAATCGACAGGGCCCAAGAGACCCAGTACTTC.

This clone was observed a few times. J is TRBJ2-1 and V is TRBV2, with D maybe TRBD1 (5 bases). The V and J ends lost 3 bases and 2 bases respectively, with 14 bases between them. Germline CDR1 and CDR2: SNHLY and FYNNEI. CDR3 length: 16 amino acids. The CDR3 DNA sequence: TGTGCCAGCAGTGAGTACAGGTCCTCCACCTACAATGAGCAGTTCTTC. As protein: CASSEYRSSTYNEQFF.

The CDR3 loop reads CASAGESNEQFF. Here the CDR3 DNA reads TGTGCCAGTGCGGGGGAGTCCAATGAGCAGTTCTTC. The rearrangement joins TRBV11-2 to TRBJ2-1, with 7 bases matching TRBD2. J gave up 6 bases and V 9 bases, and 5 bases lay outside the gene matches. The CDR3 runs 12 residues. Looked up from germline, CDR1 is SGHAT and CDR2 is FQNNGV.

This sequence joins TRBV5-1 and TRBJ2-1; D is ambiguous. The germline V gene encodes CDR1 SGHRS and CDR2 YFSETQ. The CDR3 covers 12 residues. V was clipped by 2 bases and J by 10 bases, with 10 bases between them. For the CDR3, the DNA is TGCGCCAGCAGCTTTAGTCGCTTGGAGCAGTTCTTC. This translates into CASSFSRLEQFF.

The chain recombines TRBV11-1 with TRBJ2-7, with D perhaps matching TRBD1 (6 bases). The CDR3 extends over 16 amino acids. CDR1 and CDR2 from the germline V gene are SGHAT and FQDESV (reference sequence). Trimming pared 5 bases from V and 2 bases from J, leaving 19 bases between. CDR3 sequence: CASSPQTTGLTYEQYF. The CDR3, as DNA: TGTGCCAGCAGCCCCCAAACTACAGGGTTAACCTACGAGCAGTACTTC.

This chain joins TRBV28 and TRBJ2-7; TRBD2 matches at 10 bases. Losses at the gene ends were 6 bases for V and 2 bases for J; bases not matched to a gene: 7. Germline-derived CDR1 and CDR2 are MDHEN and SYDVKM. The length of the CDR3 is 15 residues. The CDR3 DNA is TGTGCCAGCAGGGAGAGCGGGAGGGACACCTACGAGCAGTACTTC. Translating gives CASRESGRDTYEQYF.

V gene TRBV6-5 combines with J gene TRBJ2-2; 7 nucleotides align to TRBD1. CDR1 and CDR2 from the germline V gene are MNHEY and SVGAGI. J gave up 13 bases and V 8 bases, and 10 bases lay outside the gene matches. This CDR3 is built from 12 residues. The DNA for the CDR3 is TGTGCCAGCGCTGACAGGGACCATTGGCTGTTTTTT. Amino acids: CASADRDHWLFF.